Detailed here is one TCR beta chain. CDR1 and CDR2 from the germline V gene are SGHRS and YFSETQ. This CDR3 comprises 16 residues. V gave up 4 bases and J gave up 6 bases; unmatched junction bases: 8. Per the original data handling: From reference gene primer amplification, estimates of nucleated cell counts were derived. Sequencing used immunoSEQ multiplex PCR; TCRdb keeps in-frame clones, though not all of them. Clonal size and the V and J genes are those of that table, whereas D and trimming came from the DNA. The sample lists around 260,000 clones; 75% to 90% were seen once. The entry originates in a study of blood T cell repertoires in COVID-19. Overall study: Samples came from the United States, Italy and Spain, spanning acute and convalescent COVID-19.

Specimen: peripheral blood. The chain is built from TRBV5-1 and TRBJ1-4; 11 bases fit TRBD1. This receptor was identified in a woman aged 35 to 49 who had recovered from COVID-19. The CDR3 sequence is CASSTWTGGQDEKLFF. CDR3 bases: TGCGCCAGCAGCACTTGGACAGGGGGCCAGGATGAAAAACTGTTTTTT.